This is a list of T cell receptor beta chains from one sample in a study of blood T cell repertoires in COVID-19. Method: immunoSEQ multiplex PCR; TCRdb's copy keeps in-frame clones and lacks some. The sample has about 64,000 clones, about 90% seen once. Sequenced: peripheral blood. These receptors came from a woman aged 55 to 70 with COVID-19, enrolled during active disease. The CDR3 runs from the conserved cysteine through the conserved F or W. Fields, in order: clone size, D gene, J gene, V gene, CDR3 DNA, CDR3 protein. D genes are given only for firm matches. Size is omitted from some rows. Given values are once, few, many or a class for expanded clones.

size: .
D: .
J: TRBJ2-1
V: TRBV10-2
DNA: TGCGCCAGCAGTGAGTTTGGGGGGACTGAGCAGTTCTTC
CDR3: CASSEFGGTEQFF

size: .
D: .
J: TRBJ2-5
V: TRBV18
DNA: TGTGCCAGCTCAGCCTATGGGGGGGCGCAAGAGACCCAGTACTTC
CDR3: CASSAYGGAQETQYF

size: few
D: TRBD2
J: TRBJ2-2
V: TRBV7-9
DNA: TGTGCCAGCAGCTCCCTTGGCGGGAGGCTGTCCGGGGAGCTGTTTTTT
CDR3: CASSSLGGRLSGELFF

size: .
D: TRBD1
J: TRBJ2-6
V: TRBV18
DNA: TGTGCCAGCTCACCACGCGTCGGACAGGGGGCCCCTGGGGCCAACGTCCTGACTTTC
CDR3: CASSPRVGQGAPGANVLTF

size: .
D: TRBD2
J: TRBJ2-7
V: TRBV11-2
DNA: TGTGCCAGCAGCTTATCTCTCGCTAGCGGGAGAGAGGGCGAGCAGTACTTC
CDR3: CASSLSLASGREGEQYF

size: few
D: .
J: TRBJ1-1
V: TRBV7-2
DNA: TGTGCCAGCAGCTTATCTTCCCCAGTGGAAGCTTTCTTT
CDR3: CASSLSSPVEAFF

size: .
D: .
J: TRBJ1-2
V: TRBV7-9
DNA: TGTGCCAGCAGCCCGCAGGGGCTCGTCGGCTACACCTTC
CDR3: CASSPQGLVGYTF

size: .
D: TRBD2
J: TRBJ2-3
V: TRBV18
DNA: TGTGCCAGCTCACCAGGACTAGCGGGGAACACAGATACGCAGTATTTT
CDR3: CASSPGLAGNTDTQYF

size: .
D: .
J: TRBJ1-4
V: TRBV6-5
DNA: TGTGCCGTCGGGCGGGAAGCTTGGGAAAAACTGTTTTTT
CDR3: CAVGREAWEKLFF

size: .
D: TRBD2
J: TRBJ2-1
V: TRBV11-2
DNA: TGTGCCAGCAGCTTAATGCCTAGCGGGTACAATGAGCAGTTCTTC
CDR3: CASSLMPSGYNEQFF

size: few
D: TRBD2
J: TRBJ2-2
V: TRBV28
DNA: TGTGCCAGCAGGGGAGGACTAGCGAACACCGGGGAGCTGTTTTTT
CDR3: CASRGGLANTGELFF

size: .
D: .
J: TRBJ1-4
V: TRBV4-3
DNA: TGCGCCAGCAGCCCTACTGGGGAGGGCCGGGAAAAACTGTTTTTT
CDR3: CASSPTGEGREKLFF

size: .
D: TRBD1
J: TRBJ1-1
V: TRBV24-1
DNA: TGTGCCACCAGCAAGGGACAGGGATTGAACACTGAAGCTTTCTTT
CDR3: CATSKGQGLNTEAFF

size: .
D: TRBD2
J: TRBJ2-7
V: TRBV19
DNA: TGTGCCAGTAGTGGACTAGCGGGAGGGGAGCAGTACTTC
CDR3: CASSGLAGGEQYF